One T cell receptor beta chain is described in this entry. Antigen specificity is unknown. Libraries were prepared by immunoSEQ multiplex PCR; TCRdb keeps only in-frame clonotypes and omits some of them. The sample lists fewer than 650 clones; 86% were seen once. The data originate from a study of circulating tumor DNA in untreated peripheral T-cell lymphoma. Study-wide results and caveats: Baseline tissues yielded approximately 87% and baseline serum around 67% tumor-specific clonotype detection.

Input material: cell-free DNA from blood serum. The receptor was isolated from a human donor with peripheral T-cell lymphoma.

CDR3 DNA sequence: TGTGCCAGTAGCGTATTTGGCGAGCAGTACTTC. This sequence encodes CASSVFGEQYF. The chain recombines TRBV19 with TRBJ2-7; D uncertain. The CDR3 is made up of 11 amino acids. The ends were cut back, 6 bases at V and 6 bases at J, with 9 bases in the middle. The germline CDR1 and CDR2 sequences are LNHDA and SQIVND (reference sequence). Full variable domain (rest looked up from reference TRBV19 and TRBJ2-7): DGGITQSPKYLFRKEGQNVTLSCEQNLNHDAMYWYRQDPGQGLRLIYYSQIVNDFQKGDIAEGYSVSREKKESFPLTVTSAQKNPTAFYLCASSVFGEQYFGPGTRLTVT.